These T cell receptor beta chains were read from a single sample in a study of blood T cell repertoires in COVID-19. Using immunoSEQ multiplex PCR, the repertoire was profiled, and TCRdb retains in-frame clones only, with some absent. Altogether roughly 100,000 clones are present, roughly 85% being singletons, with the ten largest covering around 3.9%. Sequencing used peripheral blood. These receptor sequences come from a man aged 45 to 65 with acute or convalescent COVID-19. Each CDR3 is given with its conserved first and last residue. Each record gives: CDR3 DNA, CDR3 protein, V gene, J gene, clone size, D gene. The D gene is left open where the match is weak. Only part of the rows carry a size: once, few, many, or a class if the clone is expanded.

DNA: TGTGCCAGCAGTGAAGAGGGGGCCGACTATTCACCCCTCCACTTT; CDR3: CASSEEGADYSPLHF; V: TRBV2; J: TRBJ1-6; size: -; D: TRBD1
DNA: TGCGCCAGCAGTGAGTCCGGGAGTTACACAGATACGCAGTATTTT; CDR3: CASSESGSYTDTQYF; V: TRBV10-1; J: TRBJ2-3; size: -; D: -
DNA: TGTGCCAGCAGTTACCCCGGGACAGCGGTTGAAGCTTTCTTT; CDR3: CASSYPGTAVEAFF; V: TRBV6-6; J: TRBJ1-1; size: -; D: TRBD1
DNA: TGCGCCAGCAGCCTTCACCAGGCGAACACTGAAGCTTTCTTT; CDR3: CASSLHQANTEAFF; V: TRBV5-1; J: TRBJ1-1; size: -; D: -
DNA: TGTGCCAGCAGCTTGGTCCCGGTGGTGGAGGGCTACGAGCAGTACTTC; CDR3: CASSLVPVVEGYEQYF; V: TRBV5-5; J: TRBJ2-7; size: once; D: -
DNA: TGCGCCAGCAGCTTGGTGCAGGGGGCTGAGGGCTACACCTTC; CDR3: CASSLVQGAEGYTF; V: TRBV5-1; J: TRBJ1-2; size: -; D: TRBD1
DNA: TGTGCCAGCGCTTCTATAGGGAGCCTCACAGATACGCAGTATTTT; CDR3: CASASIGSLTDTQYF; V: TRBV6-5; J: TRBJ2-3; size: -; D: -
DNA: TGTGCCACGAGAACCGGACAGGGAGGTAGCAATCAGCCCCAGCATTTT; CDR3: CATRTGQGGSNQPQHF; V: TRBV15; J: TRBJ1-5; size: few; D: TRBD1
DNA: TGTGCCAGCAGTCCGATGAAGAGTGGAAACACCATATATTTT; CDR3: CASSPMKSGNTIYF; V: TRBV27; J: TRBJ1-3; size: -; D: -
DNA: TGTGCCAGCAGTTCCGGGAGTTCCTACAATGAGCAGTTCTTC; CDR3: CASSSGSSYNEQFF; V: TRBV27; J: TRBJ2-1; size: few; D: -
DNA: TGTGCCAGCTCTTACCCCAGCGGTCTCAATGAGCAGTTCTTC; CDR3: CASSYPSGLNEQFF; V: TRBV11-3; J: TRBJ2-1; size: -; D: -
DNA: TGTGCCAGCAGCTTAGATCTAGCGGGAGGAGCAGAGACCCAGTACTTC; CDR3: CASSLDLAGGAETQYF; V: TRBV7-9; J: TRBJ2-5; size: -; D: TRBD2
DNA: TGTGCCAGCAGAACGGGACAGGGGCTTACTTTCTTT; CDR3: CASRTGQGLTFF; V: TRBV27; J: TRBJ1-1; size: -; D: TRBD1
DNA: TGCGCCAGCAGCCAAGCGACACCTAGCAATCAGCCCCAGCATTTT; CDR3: CASSQATPSNQPQHF; V: TRBV4-1; J: TRBJ1-5; size: once; D: -
DNA: TGTGCCACCAGTGATTCTAGACAGGGAGTCTATGGCTACACCTTC; CDR3: CATSDSRQGVYGYTF; V: TRBV24-1; J: TRBJ1-2; size: -; D: TRBD1
DNA: TGTGCCAGCAGCTTCGGGATGGGTGAGCAGCCCCAGCATTTT; CDR3: CASSFGMGEQPQHF; V: TRBV5-6; J: TRBJ1-5; size: -; D: -
DNA: TGTGCCAGCTCACAGGGATGGGCTAACTATGGCTACACCTTC; CDR3: CASSQGWANYGYTF; V: TRBV6-5; J: TRBJ1-2; size: -; D: -
DNA: TGTGCCAGCAGCCAAGGGGGGGGGCCCCAGCATTTT; CDR3: CASSQGGGPQHF; V: TRBV3-1/TRBV3-2; J: TRBJ1-5; size: -; D: -
DNA: TGTGCCAGCAGCCCTTCGGACAGGCCCCGGGAGCCCCAGCATTTT; CDR3: CASSPSDRPREPQHF; V: TRBV3-1/TRBV3-2; J: TRBJ1-5; size: -; D: TRBD1
DNA: TGTGCCAGCAGTTTACGGGGGGCGCGAGACACCGGGGAGCTGTTTTTT; CDR3: CASSLRGARDTGELFF; V: TRBV28; J: TRBJ2-2; size: -; D: -